Included here is one T cell receptor beta chain sequence, with context. This clone appeared a few times. Its antigen has not been determined. No base-level quality is on record; no much larger clone is a single base apart. The data are from a study of cytomegalovirus exposure and HLA in healthy donors (dated by TCRdb to the late 2010s). Regarding the research as a whole: In an earlier analysis of roughly 500 of the donors, around 290 Gb of sequence data and some 100 million unique TCR beta sequences from roughly 180 million T cells were reported. An early release that covered about 600 HLA-typed donors contained about 290 gigabases of sequencing data and around 85 million unique TCR sequences. Of the roughly 400 genotyped donors, 65% to 90% fell in the genetic ancestry cluster associated with self-reported Caucasian donors. The study was designed to test whether signatures of past pathogen exposure could be identified by cataloging public T cell receptors. The study profiled the T cell repertoires of 500 to 800 subjects by immunosequencing and related them to cytomegalovirus serostatus. In addition to the first cohort of several hundred subjects, a separate validation cohort of approximately 130 different subjects was used. The study combined high-throughput TCR immunosequencing, statistical association of individual TCRs with disease status, and machine learning to predict cytomegalovirus infection status. A later analysis re-examined previously published TCR beta repertoires from around 670 donors and added high-resolution HLA genotyping to investigate patterns of TCR occurrence. The later analysis used no new phenotypic data to find candidate immune exposures, relying instead on TCR beta sequences and their occurrence across donors. An earlier analysis of 587 of the donors used high-throughput TCR beta sequencing to judge whether each TCR beta V gene segment behaved as functional or pseudogenic. Donor age, sex, ethnicity and CMV serostatus were compiled alongside the repertoire data. A later genetic analysis used genome-wide SNP genotypes for about 65% of the roughly 670 donors, treating that subset as a discovery cohort. All discovery cohort repertoires had been generated using a single sequencing platform. HLA typing covered class I and class II loci at four-digit resolution. Typing coverage differed by locus: A, B, C, DRB1 and DQB1 were typed in roughly 620-630 donors, DQA1 in 500 to 550, DPA1 in around 610, and DPB1 in approximately 450. Roughly five DR-DQ haplotypes were treated as single units for association and clustering because of strong linkage in the cohort. Among over 350 genotyped donors of the cohort, an average of approximately 250,000 unique TCR beta nucleotide sequences were sequenced per donor, about a sixth of them non-productive.

The research as a whole found: For the cohort, immune exposure information was limited to CMV serostatus. Correlated functional status among segregating V segments might reflect linkage disequilibrium, but an unknown experimental factor could not be ruled out. According to a later analysis, TCR association rates differed among HLA loci, with DRB1 alleles showing the most associated TCRs and HLA-C alleles showing the fewest. A later analysis found that most CMV-associated TCR beta chains appeared HLA-restricted, with HLA associations seemingly driven largely by CMV exposure. A later analysis found that HLA-associated TCR beta chains were more clonally expanded and had lower generation probabilities than equally common non-associated chains. When HLA alleles, especially DR and DQ, strongly co-occurred, attributing TCR associations to individual alleles was difficult. According to the authors, the approach could potentially be generalized to other disease states and immunological phenotypes. In vitro tests confirmed that three of the cytomegalovirus-associated TCR beta chains recognize cytomegalovirus antigens. A later genetic analysis reported fewer N-insertions in productive TCRs among donors in an Asian-associated ancestry cluster than the approximately 700-donor mean. In an earlier analysis of several hundred of the donors, most TCR beta V segments were observed in productive rearrangements about 87% or about 30% of the time, broadly matching IMGT annotations. Because some donors lacked HLA typing at each locus, the association tests relied only on the typed subset. Most TCR sequences were observed very rarely across donors, whereas some public TCRs were present in many individuals. A cluster of highly shared sequence variants was judged likely to be a technical artifact of the sequencing pipeline. Some IMGT-functional V segments, including TRBV6-2 and TRBV6-3, could not be told apart with the 87-base-pair reads, so those segments were excluded. Cytomegalovirus status was reported to be diagnosed by the classifier with high specificity and sensitivity in both the original and validation cohorts. Roughly 17 rarely observed V segments, including chromosome 9 orphons, were excluded from the earlier analysis of approximately 600 of the donors because counts were too low. Only TCR beta chains were sequenced in this cohort, and the absence of alpha or paired-chain data limited detectable features. In a later analysis, several top co-occurrence clusters were reported to appear linked to parvovirus B19, influenza, CMV and Epstein-Barr virus. A further reported finding was that TCR beta sequences accurately predicted the HLA-A and HLA-B alleles for most subjects in the first cohort. An association between a missense DCLRE1C variant and V-gene and J-gene trimming of TCR beta chains was found in a later genetic analysis and replicated in an independent cohort. The study listed 170 or so TCR beta chains as associated with cytomegalovirus. Specific HLA alleles were associated with 15,000 to 20,000 TCR beta sequences at a false discovery rate of 0.05 in a later analysis. Roughly uniform sequencing depth across donors was assumed in presence/absence analyses, although this assumption may not hold.

The CDR3 numbers 15 residues from cysteine through phenylalanine. Only the CDR3 part of the read is kept: 45 bases, read in frame from the first base. The V end loses 2 bases and the J end loses 5 bases, and a stretch of 17 bases separates them. CDR1 and CDR2, looked up from the germline V gene, are SGHRS and YFSETQ. The library was prepared using the immunoSEQ multiplex PCR assay. For the multiplex PCR, a mixture combining 60 forward primers for TCR Vbeta segments and 13 reverse primers for TCR Jbeta segments was used. A multiplex PCR assay on genomic DNA amplified the CDR3 region of rearranged TCR beta genes. The Illumina HiSeq System was used to sequence the amplified TCR beta libraries as 87-base-pair reads. The source study handled its data this way. A later analysis tallied about 77 million unique TCR beta chains across the 610 or so repertoires, and approximately 9.9 million of those chains were shared by two or more donors. Raw reads were error-corrected and collapsed into unique sequences with a nearest-neighbor algorithm that merged closely related sequences to remove PCR and sequencing errors. CDR3 sequences were aligned to IMGT reference sequences to assign V, D and J gene segments. Each retained sequence needed at least a six-nucleotide match to both a V gene segment and a J gene segment. Rearrangements were classified as productive when the CDR3 lacked stop codons and remained in frame with V and J, and all other rearrangements were classified as non-productive. CDR3 was defined according to IMGT convention as the region running from the second conserved V-encoded cysteine to the conserved J-encoded phenylalanine. The earlier analysis of 450 to 750 of the donors excluded any sequence lacking an unambiguous match to a single V gene segment. An earlier analysis of some 500 of the donors classified V segments as functional when productive rearrangements were above 56.7% and as segregating when the standard deviation between donors was above 5%. A statistical classification framework was developed to diagnose cytomegalovirus status using the catalog of TCR beta chain sequences. V and J gene assignment, in a later analysis, came from comparing TCR nucleotide sequences with IMGT/GENE-DB human TR gene sequences. Using the TCRdist pipeline, a later analysis assigned CDR3 sequences along with most-parsimonious VDJ recombination scenarios. A later analysis defined each TCR beta chain by its CDR3 amino acid sequence plus V-gene family, and excluded reads lacking a unique V-gene family. As a way to deal with suspected cross-contamination and a sequencing artifact, a later analysis dropped hundreds of nucleotide sequences that were highly shared and had low generation probability. A later analysis calculated a clonal expansion index for each public chain from normalized within-repertoire ranks of inferred template counts. In a later analysis, generation probabilities were computed with a VDJ recombination model fitted to out-of-frame rearrangements, and the resulting probabilities were checked against IGoR. In a later analysis, hypergeometric tests were used to score TCR-TCR, TCR-HLA and TCR-CMV co-occurrence, with a repertoire-size bias correction applied to TCR pairs. In a later analysis, false discovery rates were estimated by permuting HLA or CMV assignments 20 times. In a later analysis, co-occurring TCRs were grouped using DBSCAN, with TCRdist sequence similarity added in when clustering inside HLA-allele-positive subsets. Co-occurrence clustering excluded repertoires with fewer than 30,000 or more than 120,000 public chains, plus five with anomalous nucleotide sharing. TCRdb's version of the immuneACCESS table is confined to in-frame rearrangements and falls short of the full clone set. An unresolved V gene accounts for under half of the shortfall where checked; the remainder is of unknown origin. That table supplies the V and J calls and clone size; D and trimming were determined from the DNA. The sample records 160,000 or so clones, more than 80% of which are singletons. Over 4.5% of the sample goes to the ten largest clones.

The cohort comprised under 700 healthy bone marrow donors. At the time of sampling, every cohort member was nominally healthy, though immune exposures that went unrecorded were likely present. The donor was CMV seropositive and was included in the group of 250 to 300 seropositive cohort members. Every donor gave a peripheral blood sample, and the peripheral blood mononuclear cells from that sample were used for TCR beta sequencing. The Qiagen DNeasy Blood Extraction Kit was used to extract genomic DNA from the blood cell samples. The source material was PBMCs. The rearrangement joined TRBV5-1 to TRBJ2-7; TRBD2 could be the D gene, as 6 bases match. The TCR sequence derives from a woman under 30 in good health and CMV-seropositive. The nucleotide sequence is given as TGCGCCAGCAGCTTCGCCGGGACTCCAACGGACGAGCAGTACTTC. This gives the protein CASSFAGTPTDEQYF.